One TCR beta chain is described in this entry. This clonotype occurred many times. Its antigen specificity is not known. The record has no base qualities; no much larger clone is one base away. This specimen's treatment or condition label, per the study, means: allogeneic hematopoietic cell transplantation with graft depleted of TCRalphabeta T cells and CD19 B cells. The children who served as transplant recipients had been given grafts of TCRalphabeta/CD19-depleted allogeneic hematopoietic cells. The library was obtained by PCR. For sequencing, an Illumina HiSeq 2500 was employed. Molecular barcoding was employed in the preparation of TCR libraries, with unique molecular identifiers being used to normalize TCRbeta repertoire quantification. Using fastp at Q25 and MiXCR, TCRdb reprocessed the public reads and kept productive beta chains. A single entry per CDR3 protein holds the most common genes and DNA from its merged rows. The table for this sample lists about 100,000 distinct CDR3 sequences; roughly 7.2% of them were counted only once. The ten largest account for around 15% of the sample.

This entry is derived from a study of T-cell reconstitution after alpha-beta-depleted transplantation in children (dated by TCRdb to the mid-2010s). The study in broad terms: T-cell immune reconstitution after TCRalphabeta/CD19-depleted allogeneic hematopoietic cell transplantation in children was quantitatively tracked in the study by means of TCR repertoire profiling.

General conclusions and limits of the study: Over subsequent months, a decline in hyperexpanded clone frequencies was noted, and after one year, T-cell counts and TCRbeta diversity were mostly ascribed to newly produced T cells. In some patients, the high TCRbeta diversity seen at day 60 was put down to recipient T cells and intrathymic progenitors that had survived conditioning. Apparently early alphabetaT-cell count recovery about two months after transplant reportedly relied on only several hundred rapidly expanded clones derived from non-depleted graft cells.

Including the terminal cysteine and phenylalanine, the CDR3 comprises 15 residues. The sequence is cut down to CDR3 DNA, 45 bases in frame from base 1. The germline ends are 9 bases apart after V is trimmed by 0 bases and J by 0 bases. For CDR1 and CDR2, the germline V gene lists SGHRS and YFSETQ. This clonotype was sampled from a boy aged 2 to 9 with acute lymphoblastic leukemia, due to receive a stem cell transplant. The sample here was PBMCs, taken before TCRalphabeta/CD19-depleted stem cell transplant. The V gene is TRBV5-1 and the J gene is TRBJ1-2, and perhaps TRBD1 as D gene, on 6 matching bases. The DNA sequence is given as TGCGCCAGCAGCTTGGGAGAGGGGGCTAACTATGGCTACACCTTC. This codes for CASSLGEGANYGYTF.